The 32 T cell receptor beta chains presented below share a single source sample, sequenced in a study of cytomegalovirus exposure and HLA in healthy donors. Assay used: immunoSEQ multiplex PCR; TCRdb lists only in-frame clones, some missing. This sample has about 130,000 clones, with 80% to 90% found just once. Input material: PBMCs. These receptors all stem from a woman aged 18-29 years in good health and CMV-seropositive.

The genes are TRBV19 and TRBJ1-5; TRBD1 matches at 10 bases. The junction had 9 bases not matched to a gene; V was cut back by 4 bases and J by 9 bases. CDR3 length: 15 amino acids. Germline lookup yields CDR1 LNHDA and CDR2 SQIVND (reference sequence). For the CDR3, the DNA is TGTGCCAGTAGTACTTCCGCGACAGGGGGCCTGCCCCAGCATTTT. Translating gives CASSTSATGGLPQHF.

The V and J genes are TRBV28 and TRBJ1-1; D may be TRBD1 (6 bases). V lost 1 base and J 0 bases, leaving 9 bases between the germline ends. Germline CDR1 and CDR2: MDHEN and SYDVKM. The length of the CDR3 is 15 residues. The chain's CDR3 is CASSLSGQMNTEAFF. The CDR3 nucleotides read TGTGCCAGCAGTTTATCCGGACAGATGAACACTGAAGCTTTCTTT. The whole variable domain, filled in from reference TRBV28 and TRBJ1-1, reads DVKVTQSSRYLVKRTGEKVFLECVQDMDHENMFWYRQDPGLGLRLIYFSYDVKMKEKGDIPEGYSVSREKKERFSLILESASTNQTSMYLCASSLSGQMNTEAFFGQGTRLTVV.

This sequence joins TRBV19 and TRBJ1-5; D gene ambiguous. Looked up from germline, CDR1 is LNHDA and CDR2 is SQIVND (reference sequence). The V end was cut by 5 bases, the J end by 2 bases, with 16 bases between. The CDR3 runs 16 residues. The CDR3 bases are TGTGCCAGTAGTTCTCAGGAAAACTGGGGCAATCAGCCCCAGCATTTT. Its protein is CASSSQENWGNQPQHF.

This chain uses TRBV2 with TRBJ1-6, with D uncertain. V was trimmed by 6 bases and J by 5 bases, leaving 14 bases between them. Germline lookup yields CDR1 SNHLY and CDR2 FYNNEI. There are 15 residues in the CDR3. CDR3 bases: TGTGCCAGCAGCGAGGGCACCCAGGATAATTCACCCCTCCACTTT. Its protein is CASSEGTQDNSPLHF.

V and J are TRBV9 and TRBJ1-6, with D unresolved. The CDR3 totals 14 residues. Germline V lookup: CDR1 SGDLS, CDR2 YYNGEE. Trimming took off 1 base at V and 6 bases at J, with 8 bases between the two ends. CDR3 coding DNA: TGTGCCAGCAGCGTAACTAGGGCTAATTCACCCCTCCACTTT. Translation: CASSVTRANSPLHF.

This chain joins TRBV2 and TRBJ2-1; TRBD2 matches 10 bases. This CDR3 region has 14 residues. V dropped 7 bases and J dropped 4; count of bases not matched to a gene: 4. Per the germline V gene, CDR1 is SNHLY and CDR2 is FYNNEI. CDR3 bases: TGTGCCAGCAATCAGCGGGGGGGATACAATGAGCAGTTCTTC. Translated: CASNQRGGYNEQFF.

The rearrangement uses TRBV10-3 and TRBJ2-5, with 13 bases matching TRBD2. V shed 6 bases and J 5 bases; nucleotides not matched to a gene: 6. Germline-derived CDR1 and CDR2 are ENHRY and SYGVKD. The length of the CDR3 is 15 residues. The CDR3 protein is CAISPLAGGMETQYF. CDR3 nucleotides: TGTGCCATCAGCCCACTAGCGGGGGGGATGGAGACCCAGTACTTC.

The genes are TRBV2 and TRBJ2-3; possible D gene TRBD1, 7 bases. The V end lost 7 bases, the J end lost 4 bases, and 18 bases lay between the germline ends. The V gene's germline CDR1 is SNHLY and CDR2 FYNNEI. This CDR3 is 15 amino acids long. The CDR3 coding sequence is TGTGCCAGCAAACTTCGACAGGGAGGCGCAGATACGCAGTATTTT. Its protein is CASKLRQGGADTQYF.

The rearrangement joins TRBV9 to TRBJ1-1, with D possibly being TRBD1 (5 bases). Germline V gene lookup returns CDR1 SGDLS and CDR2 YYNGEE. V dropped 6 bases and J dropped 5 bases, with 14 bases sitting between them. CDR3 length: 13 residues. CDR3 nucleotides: TGTGCCAGCACGCCTGACTCAGGGACTGAAGCTTTCTTT. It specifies CASTPDSGTEAFF.

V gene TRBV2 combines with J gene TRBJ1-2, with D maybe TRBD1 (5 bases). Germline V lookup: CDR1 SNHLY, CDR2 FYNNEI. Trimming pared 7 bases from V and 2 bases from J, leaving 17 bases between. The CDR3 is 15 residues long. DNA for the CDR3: TGTGCCAGCACGAGAACTACGACAGAGAACTATGGCTACACCTTC. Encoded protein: CASTRTTTENYGYTF. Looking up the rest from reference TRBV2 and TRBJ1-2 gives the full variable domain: EPEVTQTPSHQVTQMGQEVILRCVPISNHLYFYWYRQILGQKVEFLVSFYNNEISEKSEIFDDQFSVERPDGSNFTLKIRSTKLEDSAMYFCASTRTTTENYGYTFGSGTRLTVV.

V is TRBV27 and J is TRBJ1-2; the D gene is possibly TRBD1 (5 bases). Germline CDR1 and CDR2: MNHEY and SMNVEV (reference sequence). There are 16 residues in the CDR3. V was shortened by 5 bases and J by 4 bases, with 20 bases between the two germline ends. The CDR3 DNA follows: TGTGCCAGCAGTGGGGCTCTTCACCCTCTTTCCTATGGCTACACCTTC. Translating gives CASSGALHPLSYGYTF.

CDR3 residues: CSTAGDTGELFF. CDR3 DNA: TGCAGCACTGCAGGGGACACCGGGGAGCTGTTTTTT. The chain joins TRBV29-1 to TRBJ2-2; a possible D gene is TRBD1 (6 bases). This CDR3 spans 12 amino acids. V was pared by 8 bases and J by 3 bases, with 10 bases between. Germline CDR1 and CDR2: SQVTM and ANQGSEA.

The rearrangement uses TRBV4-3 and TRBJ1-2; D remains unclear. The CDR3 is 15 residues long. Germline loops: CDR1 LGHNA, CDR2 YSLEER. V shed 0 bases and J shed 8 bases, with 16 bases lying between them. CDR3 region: CASSQDLFGMGGYTF. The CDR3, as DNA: TGCGCCAGCAGCCAAGACCTTTTCGGGATGGGCGGCTACACCTTC.

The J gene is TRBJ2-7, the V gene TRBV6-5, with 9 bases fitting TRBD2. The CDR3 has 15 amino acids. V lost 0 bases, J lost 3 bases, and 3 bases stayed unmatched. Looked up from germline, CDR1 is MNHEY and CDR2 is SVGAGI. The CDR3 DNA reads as TGTGCCAGCAGTTACTCGGCTAGCGGGGACTACGAGCAGTACTTC. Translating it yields CASSYSASGDYEQYF.

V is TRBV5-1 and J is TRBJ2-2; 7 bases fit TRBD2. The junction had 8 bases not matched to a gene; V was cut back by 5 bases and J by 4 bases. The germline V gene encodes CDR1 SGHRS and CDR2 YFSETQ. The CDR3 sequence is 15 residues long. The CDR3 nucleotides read TGCGCCAGCAGTTACGACCCGGGAGGCACCGGGGAGCTGTTTTTT. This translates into CASSYDPGGTGELFF.

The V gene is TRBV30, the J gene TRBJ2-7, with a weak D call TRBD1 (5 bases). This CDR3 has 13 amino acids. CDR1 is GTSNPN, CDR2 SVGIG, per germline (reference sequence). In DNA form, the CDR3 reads TGTGCGTTGGGGCAGGGTAACTTCTACGAGCAGTACTTC. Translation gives CALGQGNFYEQYF.

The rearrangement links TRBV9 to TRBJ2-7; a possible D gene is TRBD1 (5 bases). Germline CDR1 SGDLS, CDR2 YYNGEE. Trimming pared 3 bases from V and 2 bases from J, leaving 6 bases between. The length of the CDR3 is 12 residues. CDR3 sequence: CASSGQTYEQYF. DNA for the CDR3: TGTGCCAGCAGCGGACAGACCTACGAGCAGTACTTC.

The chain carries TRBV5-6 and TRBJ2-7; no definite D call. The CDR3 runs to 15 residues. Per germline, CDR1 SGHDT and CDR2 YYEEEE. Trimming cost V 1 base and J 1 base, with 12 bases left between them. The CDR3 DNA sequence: TGTGCCAGCAGCTTGAAAATGGGCCAGTCCTACGAGCAGTACTTC. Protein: CASSLKMGQSYEQYF.

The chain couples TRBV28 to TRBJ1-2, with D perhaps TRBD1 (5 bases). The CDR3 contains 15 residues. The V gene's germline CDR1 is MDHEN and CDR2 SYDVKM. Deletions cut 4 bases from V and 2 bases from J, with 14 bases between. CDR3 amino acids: CASSSDGTFNYGYTF. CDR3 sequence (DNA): TGTGCCAGCAGTTCAGATGGGACTTTCAACTATGGCTACACCTTC.

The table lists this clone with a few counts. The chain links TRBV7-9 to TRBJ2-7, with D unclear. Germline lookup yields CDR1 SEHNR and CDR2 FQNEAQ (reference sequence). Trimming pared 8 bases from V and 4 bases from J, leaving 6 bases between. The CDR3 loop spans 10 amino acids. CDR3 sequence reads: CASGPYEQYF. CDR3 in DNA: TGTGCCAGCGGCCCATACGAGCAGTACTTC.

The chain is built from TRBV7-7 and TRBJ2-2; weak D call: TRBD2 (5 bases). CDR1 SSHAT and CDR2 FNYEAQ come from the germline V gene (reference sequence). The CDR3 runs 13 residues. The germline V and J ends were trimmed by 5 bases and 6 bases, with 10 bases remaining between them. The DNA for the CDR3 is TGTGCCAGCAGCCCCCGGGAAGCCGGGGAGCTGTTTTTT. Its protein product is CASSPREAGELFF.

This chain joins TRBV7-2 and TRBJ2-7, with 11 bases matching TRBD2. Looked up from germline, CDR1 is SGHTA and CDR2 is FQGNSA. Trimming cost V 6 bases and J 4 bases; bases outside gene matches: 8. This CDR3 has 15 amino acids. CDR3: CASSHSGGAKYEQYF. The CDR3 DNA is TGTGCCAGCAGTCATAGCGGGGGGGCAAAGTACGAGCAGTACTTC.

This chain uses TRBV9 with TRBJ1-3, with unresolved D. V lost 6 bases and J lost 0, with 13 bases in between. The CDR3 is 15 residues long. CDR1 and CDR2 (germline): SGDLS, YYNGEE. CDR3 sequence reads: CASTPGFSSGNTIYF. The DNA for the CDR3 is TGTGCCAGCACTCCGGGATTTAGCTCTGGAAACACCATATATTTT. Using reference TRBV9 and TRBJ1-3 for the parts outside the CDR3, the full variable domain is DSGVTQTPKHLITATGQRVTLRCSPRSGDLSVYWYQQSLDQGLQFLIQYYNGEERAKGNILERFSAQQFPDLHSELNLSSLELGDSALYFCASTPGFSSGNTIYFGEGSWLTVV.

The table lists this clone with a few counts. The CDR3 nucleotides read TGTGCCAGTAGTGTATCCATGGGGGGATCTAATTCACCCCTCCACTTT. Translation gives CASSVSMGGSNSPLHF. The J gene is TRBJ1-6, the V gene TRBV19; TRBD1 might be the D (5 bases). Germline V gene lookup returns CDR1 LNHDA and CDR2 SQIVND (reference sequence). V lost 5 bases and J 6 bases, leaving 17 bases between the germline ends. This CDR3 has 16 residues.

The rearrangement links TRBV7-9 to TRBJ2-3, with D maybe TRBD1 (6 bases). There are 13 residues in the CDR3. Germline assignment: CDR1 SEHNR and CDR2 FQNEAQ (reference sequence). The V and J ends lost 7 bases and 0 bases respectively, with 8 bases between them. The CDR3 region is CASTQGSTDTQYF. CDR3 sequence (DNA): TGTGCCAGCACCCAGGGGAGCACAGATACGCAGTATTTT. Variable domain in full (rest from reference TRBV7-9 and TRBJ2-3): DTGVSQNPRHKITKRGQNVTFRCDPISEHNRLYWYRQTLGQGPEFLTYFQNEAQLEKSRLLSDRFSAERPKGSFSTLEIQRTEQGDSAMYLCASTQGSTDTQYFGPGTRLTVL.

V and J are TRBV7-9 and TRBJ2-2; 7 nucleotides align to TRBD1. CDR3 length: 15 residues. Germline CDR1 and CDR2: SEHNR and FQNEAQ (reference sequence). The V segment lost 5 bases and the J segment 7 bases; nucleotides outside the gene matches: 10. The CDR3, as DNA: TGTGCCAGCAGCCAGGCGACAGGGACCAGCGGGGAGCTGTTTTTT. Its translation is CASSQATGTSGELFF.

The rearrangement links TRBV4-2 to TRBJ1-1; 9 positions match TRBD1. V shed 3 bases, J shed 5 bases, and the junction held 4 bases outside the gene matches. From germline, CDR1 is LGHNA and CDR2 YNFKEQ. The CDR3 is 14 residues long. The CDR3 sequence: CASSQGQGETEAFF. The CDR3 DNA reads TGTGCCAGCAGCCAGGGACAGGGTGAGACTGAAGCTTTCTTT.

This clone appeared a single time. The CDR3 is CASSLRGSAGDGADTQYF. CDR3 sequence (DNA): TGTGCCAGCAGCTTAAGAGGATCGGCGGGGGATGGAGCAGATACGCAGTATTTT. The rearrangement uses TRBV11-3 and TRBJ2-3; 7 bases are a match to TRBD2. The V gene's germline CDR1 is SGHNT and CDR2 YENEEA. The CDR3 contains 18 residues. J was trimmed by 4 bases and V by 2 bases; bases with no gene match: 15.

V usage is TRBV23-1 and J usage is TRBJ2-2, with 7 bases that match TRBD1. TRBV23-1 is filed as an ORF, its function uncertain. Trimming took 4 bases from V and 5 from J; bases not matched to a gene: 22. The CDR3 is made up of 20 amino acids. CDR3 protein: CASSRPRTGRGLVRTGELFF. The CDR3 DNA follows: TGCGCCAGCAGTCGCCCGAGGACCGGCAGGGGGTTAGTTCGGACCGGGGAGCTGTTTTTT.

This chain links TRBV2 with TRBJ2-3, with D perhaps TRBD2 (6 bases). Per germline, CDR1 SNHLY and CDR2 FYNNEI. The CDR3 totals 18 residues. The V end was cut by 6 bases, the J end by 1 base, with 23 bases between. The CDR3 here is CASSVTSFRVFGTDTQYF. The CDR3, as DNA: TGTGCCAGCAGCGTCACTAGCTTTAGGGTATTTGGCACAGATACGCAGTATTTT.

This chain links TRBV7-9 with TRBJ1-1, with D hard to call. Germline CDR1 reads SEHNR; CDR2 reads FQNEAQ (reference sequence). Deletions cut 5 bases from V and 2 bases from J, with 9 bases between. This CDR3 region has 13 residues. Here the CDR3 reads CASSRTPNTEAFF. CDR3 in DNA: TGTGCCAGCAGCCGAACACCAAACACTGAAGCTTTCTTT.

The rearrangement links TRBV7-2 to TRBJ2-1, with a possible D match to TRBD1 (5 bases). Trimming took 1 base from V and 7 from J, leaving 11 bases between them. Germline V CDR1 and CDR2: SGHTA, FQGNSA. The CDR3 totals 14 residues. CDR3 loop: CASSLGPQGNEQFF. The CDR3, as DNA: TGTGCCAGCAGCTTAGGTCCTCAGGGTAATGAGCAGTTCTTC.